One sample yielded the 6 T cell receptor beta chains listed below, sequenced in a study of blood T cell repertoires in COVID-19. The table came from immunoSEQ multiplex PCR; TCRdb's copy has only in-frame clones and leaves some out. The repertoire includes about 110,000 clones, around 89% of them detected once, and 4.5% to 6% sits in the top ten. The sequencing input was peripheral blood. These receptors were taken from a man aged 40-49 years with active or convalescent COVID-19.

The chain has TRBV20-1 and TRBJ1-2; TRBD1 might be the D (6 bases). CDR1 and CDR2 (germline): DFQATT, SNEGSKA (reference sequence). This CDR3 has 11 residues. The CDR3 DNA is TGCAGCCGAGGGGGAGATACTGGCTACACCTTC. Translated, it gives CSRGGDTGYTF.

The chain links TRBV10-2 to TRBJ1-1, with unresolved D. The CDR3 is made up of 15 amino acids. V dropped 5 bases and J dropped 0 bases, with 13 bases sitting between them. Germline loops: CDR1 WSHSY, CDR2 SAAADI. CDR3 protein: CASSYFGFLNTEAFF. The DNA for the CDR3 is TGCGCCAGCAGTTACTTCGGGTTTTTGAACACTGAAGCTTTCTTT.

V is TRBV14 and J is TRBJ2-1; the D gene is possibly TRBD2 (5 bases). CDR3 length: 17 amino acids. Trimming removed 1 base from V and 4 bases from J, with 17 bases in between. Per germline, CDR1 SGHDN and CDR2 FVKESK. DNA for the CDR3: TGTGCCAGCAGCCAAGCCCGCGGGTCCCTCCTATACAATGAGCAGTTCTTC. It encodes CASSQARGSLLYNEQFF.

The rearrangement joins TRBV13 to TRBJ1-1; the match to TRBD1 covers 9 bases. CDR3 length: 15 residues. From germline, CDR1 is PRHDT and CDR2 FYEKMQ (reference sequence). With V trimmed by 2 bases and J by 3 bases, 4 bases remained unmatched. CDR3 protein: CASSLWGQGYTEAFF. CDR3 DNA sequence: TGTGCCAGCAGCTTATGGGGACAGGGATACACTGAAGCTTTCTTT.

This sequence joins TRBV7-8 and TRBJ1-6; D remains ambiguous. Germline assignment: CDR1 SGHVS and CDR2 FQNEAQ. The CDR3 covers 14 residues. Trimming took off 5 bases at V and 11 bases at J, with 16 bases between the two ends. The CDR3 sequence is CASSPVRERTPLHF. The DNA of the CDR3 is TGTGCCAGCAGCCCCGTCCGAGAAAGAACACCCCTCCACTTT.

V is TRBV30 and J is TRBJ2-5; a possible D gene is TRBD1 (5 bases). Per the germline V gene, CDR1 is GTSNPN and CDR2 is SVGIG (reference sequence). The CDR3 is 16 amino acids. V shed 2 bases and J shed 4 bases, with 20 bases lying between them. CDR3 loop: CAWSPGLERSGETQYF. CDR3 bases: TGTGCCTGGAGTCCAGGGTTGGAGAGATCGGGAGAGACCCAGTACTTC. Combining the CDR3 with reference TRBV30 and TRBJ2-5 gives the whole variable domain SQTIHQWPATLVQPVGSPLSLECTVEGTSNPNLYWYRQAAGRGLQLLFYSVGIGQISSEVPQNLSASRPQDRQFILSSKKLLLSDSGFYLCAWSPGLERSGETQYFGPGTRLLVL.